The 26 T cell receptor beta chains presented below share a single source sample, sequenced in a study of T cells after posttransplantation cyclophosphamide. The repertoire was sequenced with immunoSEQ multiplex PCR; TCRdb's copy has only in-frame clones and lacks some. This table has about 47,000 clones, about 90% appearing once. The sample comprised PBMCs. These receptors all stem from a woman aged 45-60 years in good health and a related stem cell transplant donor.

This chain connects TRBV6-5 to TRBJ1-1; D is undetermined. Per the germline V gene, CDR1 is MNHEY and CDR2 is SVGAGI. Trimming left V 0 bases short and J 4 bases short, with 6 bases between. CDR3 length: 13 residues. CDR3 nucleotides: TGTGCCAGCAGTTACTCAGCGGCCACTGAAGCTTTCTTT. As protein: CASSYSAATEAFF.

The CDR3 loop is CASSLAGGPTTDTQYF. The CDR3 region has the DNA TGCGCCAGCAGCTTAGCGGGAGGGCCCACGACAGATACGCAGTATTTT. The rearrangement joins TRBV5-1 to TRBJ2-3; TRBD2 matches at 10 bases. V lost 2 bases and J lost 3; bases outside the gene matches: 6. Germline CDR1 and CDR2: SGHRS and YFSETQ. This CDR3 has 16 amino acids.

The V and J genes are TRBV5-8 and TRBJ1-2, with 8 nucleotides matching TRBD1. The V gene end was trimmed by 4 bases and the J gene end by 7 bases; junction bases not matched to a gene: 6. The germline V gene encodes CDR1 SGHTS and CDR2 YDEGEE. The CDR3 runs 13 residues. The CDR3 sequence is CASSTSGGGGYTF. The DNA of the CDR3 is TGTGCCAGCAGCACCTCAGGGGGCGGTGGCTACACCTTC. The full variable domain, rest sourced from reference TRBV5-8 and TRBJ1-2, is EAGVTQSPTHLIKTRGQQATLRCSPISGHTSVYWYQQALGLGLQFLLWYDEGEERNRGNFPPRFSGRQFPNYSSELNVNALELEDSALYLCASSTSGGGGYTFGSGTRLTVV.

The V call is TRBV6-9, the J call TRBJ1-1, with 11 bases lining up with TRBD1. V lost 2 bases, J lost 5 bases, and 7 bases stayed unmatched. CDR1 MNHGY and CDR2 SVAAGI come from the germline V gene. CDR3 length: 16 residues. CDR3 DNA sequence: TGTGCCAGCAGTTATAGGGACAGGGGGGTCGGGACTGAAGCTTTCTTT. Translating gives CASSYRDRGVGTEAFF.

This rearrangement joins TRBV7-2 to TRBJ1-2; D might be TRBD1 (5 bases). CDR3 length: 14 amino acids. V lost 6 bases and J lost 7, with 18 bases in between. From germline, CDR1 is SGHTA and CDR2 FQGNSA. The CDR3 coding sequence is TGTGCCAGCAGAACACTTAGGGTCGGGGGTGGCTACACCTTC. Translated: CASRTLRVGGGYTF.

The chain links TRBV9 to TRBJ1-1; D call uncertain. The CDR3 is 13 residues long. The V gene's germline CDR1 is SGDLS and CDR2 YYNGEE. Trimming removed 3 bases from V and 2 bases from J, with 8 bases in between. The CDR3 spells CASSDTVNTEAFF. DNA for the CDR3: TGTGCCAGCAGCGATACGGTAAACACTGAAGCTTTCTTT.

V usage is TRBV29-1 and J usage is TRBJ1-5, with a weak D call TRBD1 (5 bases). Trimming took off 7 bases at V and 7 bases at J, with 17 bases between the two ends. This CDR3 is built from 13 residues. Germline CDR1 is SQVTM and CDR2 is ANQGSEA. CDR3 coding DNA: TGCAGCGCCAGTGGGGGGTTCGGGCAGCCCCAGCATTTT. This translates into CSASGGFGQPQHF.

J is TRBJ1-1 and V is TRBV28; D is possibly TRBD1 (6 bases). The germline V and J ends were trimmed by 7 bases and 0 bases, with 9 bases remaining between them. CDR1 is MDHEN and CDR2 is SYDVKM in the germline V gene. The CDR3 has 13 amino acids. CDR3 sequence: CASTGQMNTEAFF. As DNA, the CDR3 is TGTGCCAGCACAGGACAGATGAACACTGAAGCTTTCTTT.

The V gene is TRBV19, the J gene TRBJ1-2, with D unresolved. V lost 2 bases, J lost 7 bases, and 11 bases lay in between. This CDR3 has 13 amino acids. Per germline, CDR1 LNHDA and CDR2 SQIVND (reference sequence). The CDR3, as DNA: TGTGCCAGTAGTATACGGTCGACAAGTGGCTACACCTTC. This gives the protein CASSIRSTSGYTF. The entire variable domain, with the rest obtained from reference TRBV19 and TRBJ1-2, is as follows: DGGITQSPKYLFRKEGQNVTLSCEQNLNHDAMYWYRQDPGQGLRLIYYSQIVNDFQKGDIAEGYSVSREKKESFPLTVTSAQKNPTAFYLCASSIRSTSGYTFGSGTRLTVV.

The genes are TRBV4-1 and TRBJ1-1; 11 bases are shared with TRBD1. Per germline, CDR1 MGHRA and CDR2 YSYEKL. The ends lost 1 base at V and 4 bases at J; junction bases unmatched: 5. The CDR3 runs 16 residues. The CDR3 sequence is CASSQVRGQGGTEAFF. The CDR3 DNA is TGCGCCAGCAGCCAAGTGAGGGGACAGGGGGGCACTGAAGCTTTCTTT.

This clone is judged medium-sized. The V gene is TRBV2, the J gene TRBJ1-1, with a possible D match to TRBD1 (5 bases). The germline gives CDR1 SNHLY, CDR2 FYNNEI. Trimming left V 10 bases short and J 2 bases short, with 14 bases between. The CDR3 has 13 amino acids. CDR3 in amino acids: CAIGRVVNTEAFF. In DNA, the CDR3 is TGTGCCATCGGCAGGGTCGTCAACACTGAAGCTTTCTTT.

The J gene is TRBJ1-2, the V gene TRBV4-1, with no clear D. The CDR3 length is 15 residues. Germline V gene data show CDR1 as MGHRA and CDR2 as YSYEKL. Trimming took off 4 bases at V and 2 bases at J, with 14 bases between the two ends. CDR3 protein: CASSLPLIGNYGYTF. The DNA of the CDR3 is TGCGCCAGCAGCCTCCCCTTGATCGGGAACTATGGCTACACCTTC.

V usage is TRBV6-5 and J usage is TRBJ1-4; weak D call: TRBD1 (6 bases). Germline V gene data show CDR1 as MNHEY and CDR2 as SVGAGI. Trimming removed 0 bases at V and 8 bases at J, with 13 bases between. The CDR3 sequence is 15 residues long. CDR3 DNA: TGTGCCAGCAGTTACTCCGGGGGGCTAGGCGAAAAACTGTTTTTT. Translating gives CASSYSGGLGEKLFF.

CDR3 region: CASSFYPGQGLEEQYF. The DNA of the CDR3 is TGTGCCAGCAGCTTTTACCCGGGACAGGGATTAGAAGAGCAGTACTTC. The chain recombines TRBV5-5 with TRBJ2-7; 9 positions match TRBD1. The CDR3 sequence is 16 residues long. Germline-derived CDR1 and CDR2 are SGHKS and YYEKEE (reference sequence). V was clipped by 2 bases and J by 7 bases; unmatched bases: 13. Together with reference TRBV5-5 and TRBJ2-7, the CDR3 gives the full variable domain: DAGVTQSPTHLIKTRGQQVTLRCSPISGHKSVSWYQQVLGQGPQFIFQYYEKEERGRGNFPDRFSARQFPNYSSELNVNALLLGDSALYLCASSFYPGQGLEEQYFGPGTRLTVT.

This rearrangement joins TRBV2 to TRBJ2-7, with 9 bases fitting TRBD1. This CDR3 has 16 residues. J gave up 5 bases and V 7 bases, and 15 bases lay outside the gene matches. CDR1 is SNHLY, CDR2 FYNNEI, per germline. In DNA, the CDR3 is TGTGCCAGCACCCGGACAGGGGTCGGCCTAGTTGACGAGCAGTACTTC. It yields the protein CASTRTGVGLVDEQYF.

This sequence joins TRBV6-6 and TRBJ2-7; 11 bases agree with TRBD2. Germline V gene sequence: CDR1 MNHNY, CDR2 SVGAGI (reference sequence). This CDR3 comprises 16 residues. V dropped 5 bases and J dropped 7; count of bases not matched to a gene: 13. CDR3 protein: CASSLTTSGAAGEQYF. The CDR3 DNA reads TGTGCCAGCAGTCTTACGACTAGCGGGGCCGCGGGGGAGCAGTACTTC.

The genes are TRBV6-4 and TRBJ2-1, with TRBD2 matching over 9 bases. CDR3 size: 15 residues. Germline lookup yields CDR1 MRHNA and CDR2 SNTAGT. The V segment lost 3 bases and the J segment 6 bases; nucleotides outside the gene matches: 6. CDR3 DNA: TGTGCCAGCAGTGAAAAGGGACTAGCATCCAATGAGCAGTTCTTC. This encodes CASSEKGLASNEQFF.

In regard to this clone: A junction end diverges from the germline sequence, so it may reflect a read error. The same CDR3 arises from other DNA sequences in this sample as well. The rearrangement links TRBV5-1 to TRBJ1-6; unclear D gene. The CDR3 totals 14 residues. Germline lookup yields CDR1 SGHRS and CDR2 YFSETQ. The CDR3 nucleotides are TGCGCCAGCAGCCCCGGACTGACAAATTCCCCCCTCCACTTT. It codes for CASSPGLTNSPLHF.

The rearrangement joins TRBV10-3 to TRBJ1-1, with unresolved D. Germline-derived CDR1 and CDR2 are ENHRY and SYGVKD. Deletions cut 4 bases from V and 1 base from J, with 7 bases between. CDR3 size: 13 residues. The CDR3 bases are TGTGCCATCAGTGGAAGGAGGAACACTGAAGCTTTCTTT. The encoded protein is CAISGRRNTEAFF.

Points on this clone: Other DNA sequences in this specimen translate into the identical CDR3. CDR3 protein: CASSFSGFGYGYTF. The CDR3 coding sequence is TGTGCCAGCAGCTTTTCGGGGTTTGGCTATGGCTACACCTTC. The genes are TRBV7-2 and TRBJ1-2; the D is unclear. The germline V and J ends were trimmed by 3 bases and 4 bases, with 12 bases remaining between them. Germline loops: CDR1 SGHTA, CDR2 FQGNSA. The CDR3 length is 14 residues.

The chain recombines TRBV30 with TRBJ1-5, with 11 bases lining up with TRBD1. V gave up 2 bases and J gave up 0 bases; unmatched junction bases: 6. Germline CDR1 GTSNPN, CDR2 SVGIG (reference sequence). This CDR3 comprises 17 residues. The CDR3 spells CAWSSGQGGDSNQPQHF. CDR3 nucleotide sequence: TGTGCCTGGAGTTCGGGACAGGGGGGGGATAGCAATCAGCCCCAGCATTTT. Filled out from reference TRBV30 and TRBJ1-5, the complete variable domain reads SQTIHQWPATLVQPVGSPLSLECTVEGTSNPNLYWYRQAAGRGLQLLFYSVGIGQISSEVPQNLSASRPQDRQFILSSKKLLLSDSGFYLCAWSSGQGGDSNQPQHFGDGTRLSIL.

In DNA, the CDR3 is TGTGCCAGCAGCTTAGGGCAGGGTGGCGAGACCCAGTACTTC. Its protein is CASSLGQGGETQYF. The chain joins TRBV11-3 to TRBJ2-5, with D perhaps matching TRBD1 (5 bases). V was clipped by 1 base and J by 5 bases, with 11 bases between them. Germline loops: CDR1 SGHNT, CDR2 YENEEA. The CDR3 loop spans 14 amino acids.

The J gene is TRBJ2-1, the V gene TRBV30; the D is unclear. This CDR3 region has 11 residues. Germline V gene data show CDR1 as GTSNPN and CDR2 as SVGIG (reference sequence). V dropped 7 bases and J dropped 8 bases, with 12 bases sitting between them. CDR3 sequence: CASSPADEQFF. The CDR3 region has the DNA TGTGCCTCCTCCCCGGCGGATGAGCAGTTCTTC.

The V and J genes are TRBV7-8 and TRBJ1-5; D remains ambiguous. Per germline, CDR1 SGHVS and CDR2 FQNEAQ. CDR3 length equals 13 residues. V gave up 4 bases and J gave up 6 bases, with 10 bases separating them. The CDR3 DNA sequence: TGTGCCAGCAGCTCGCGGCTAGGTCAGCCCCAGCATTTT. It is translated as CASSSRLGQPQHF.

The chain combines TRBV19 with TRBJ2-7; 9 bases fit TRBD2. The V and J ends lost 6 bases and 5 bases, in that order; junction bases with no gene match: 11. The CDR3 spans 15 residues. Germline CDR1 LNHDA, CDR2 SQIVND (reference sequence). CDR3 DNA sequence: TGTGCCAGTAGCCCCGGGACTAGCCTCGCCCACGAGCAGTACTTC. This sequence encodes CASSPGTSLAHEQYF.

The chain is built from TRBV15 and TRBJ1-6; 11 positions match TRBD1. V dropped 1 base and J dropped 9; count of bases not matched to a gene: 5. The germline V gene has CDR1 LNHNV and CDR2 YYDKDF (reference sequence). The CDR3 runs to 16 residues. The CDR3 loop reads CATSRGPDRGLSPLHF. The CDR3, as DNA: TGTGCCACCAGCAGAGGCCCGGACAGGGGGCTTTCACCCCTCCACTTT.